A selection of T cell receptor beta chains follows, all from one sample in a study of vaccination effects on CD4 cells after COVID-19. Antigens of these TCRs are unknown. Clones were sequenced by immunoSEQ multiplex PCR, and TCRdb holds only the in-frame ones, with some missing. Seen here are almost 15,000 clones, approximately 68% observed once, and the top ten hold approximately 23%. The input for sequencing was CD4+ T cells from PBMCs cultured with HCoV-NL63 spike peptides, taken after COVID-19 vaccination. The receptors derive from a human donor who received a COVID-19 vaccine. CDR3s include the opening cysteine and the closing phenylalanine or tryptophan. A D gene is named only where the DNA matches it firmly. Size tells how often a clone was seen (once, few, many) or the class of an expanded clone, and some rows leave it out.

J gene,clone size,D gene,V gene,CDR3 DNA,CDR3 protein
TRBJ2-7,NA,NA,TRBV10-3,TGTGCCATCAGTGAGTCGGGAGGGGGGACTCTCGGGGACGAGCAGTACTTC,CAISESGGGTLGDEQYF
TRBJ1-2,medium-sized,TRBD1,TRBV14,TGTGCCAGCAGGCCAAGCGGGACAGCTAACTATGGCTACACCTTC,CASRPSGTANYGYTF
TRBJ1-3,NA,NA,TRBV18,TGTGCCAGCTCACCCTACAGGGAAAATGGAAACACCATATATTTT,CASSPYRENGNTIYF
TRBJ1-1,NA,TRBD1,TRBV24-1,TGTGCCACCAGTGAGGGGACAGGGGGTGAAGCTTTCTTT,CATSEGTGGEAFF
TRBJ1-4,few,NA,TRBV2,TGTGCCAGCAGGGGGGCTTTTAATGAAAAACTGTTTTTT,CASRGAFNEKLFF
TRBJ1-1,NA,NA,TRBV3-1/TRBV3-2,TGTGCCAGCAGCCGCGGGTGGAACACTGAAGCTTTCTTT,CASSRGWNTEAFF
TRBJ1-2,NA,TRBD1,TRBV5-4,TGTGCCAGCAGCCAAGAACAGGGGGCGCTTGATGGCTACACCTTC,CASSQEQGALDGYTF
TRBJ2-7,few,NA,TRBV5-8,TGTGCGGAATCGGTGTTCGACGAGCAGTACTTC,CAESVFDEQYF
TRBJ1-6,NA,NA,TRBV6-4,TGTGCCAGCGCCGATTCGACAGAATATAATTCACCCCTCCACTTT,CASADSTEYNSPLHF
TRBJ1-6,NA,NA,TRBV2,TGTGCCAGCAGTCACCCCTCTTCTTCTTACCTCTATAATTCACCCCTCCACTTT,CASSHPSSSYLYNSPLHF
TRBJ2-2,NA,TRBD2,TRBV6-1,TGTGCCAGCAGTGAAACGTCTAGCGGGAAAGATGGGGAGCTGTTTTTT,CASSETSSGKDGELFF
TRBJ2-7,once,TRBD1,TRBV3-1/TRBV3-2,TGTGCCAGCAGCCGGGACAGGGATCACGAGCAGTACTTC,CASSRDRDHEQYF
TRBJ1-6,few,NA,TRBV30,TGTGCCTGGAGTGGCTTCAGTAATTCACCCCTCCACTTT,CAWSGFSNSPLHF
TRBJ2-1,NA,NA,TRBV11-3,TGTGCCAGCAGCTTATCAGGGTCCTACAATGAGCAGTTCTTC,CASSLSGSYNEQFF
TRBJ1-4,NA,TRBD1,TRBV5-4,TGTGCCAGCAGCTTGAGGGGACAGGGGACTGAAAAACTGTTTTTT,CASSLRGQGTEKLFF
TRBJ1-6,NA,TRBD1,TRBV18,TGTGCCAGCTCGACAGGGGGGAATAATTCACCCCTCCACTTT,CASSTGGNNSPLHF
TRBJ1-4,NA,NA,TRBV9,TGTGCCAGCAGCGTAGTAGGGGGAACTAATGAAAAACTGTTTTTT,CASSVVGGTNEKLFF
TRBJ2-5,NA,NA,TRBV4-1,TGCGCCAGCAGCCAAGATCACGGGGGATTGGGAGAGACCCAGTACTTC,CASSQDHGGLGETQYF
TRBJ2-7,NA,NA,TRBV27,TGTGCCAGCGGCCGCCTGGGAGGATTGACCTACGAGCAGTACTTC,CASGRLGGLTYEQYF
TRBJ1-1,NA,TRBD1,TRBV5-1,TGCGCCAGCAGCGGGGGGACAGGGCGGCTTAGCACTGAAGCTTTCTTT,CASSGGTGRLSTEAFF
TRBJ1-1,few,NA,TRBV18,TGTGCCAGCTCACCCCCGATGAAGGGGCTTTTTGGATTAGACACTGAAGCTTTCTTT,CASSPPMKGLFGLDTEAFF
TRBJ1-5,few,TRBD1,TRBV5-5,TGTGCCAGCAGCCAAACAGACAGGGTGGTTCAGCCCCAGCATTTT,CASSQTDRVVQPQHF
TRBJ1-4,few,TRBD1,TRBV6-6,TGTGCCAGCACACGACAGGGGTGGGATGAAAAACTGTTTTTT,CASTRQGWDEKLFF
TRBJ2-1,NA,TRBD1,TRBV18,TGTGCCAGCTCCGGACAGGGGCTGAGTTATGGCAATGAGCAGTTCTTC,CASSGQGLSYGNEQFF
TRBJ2-3,NA,TRBD2,TRBV9,TGTGCCAGCAGCGCGAGCGGGGGGGGTGCGCAGTATTTT,CASSASGGGAQYF
TRBJ2-7,NA,TRBD2,TRBV5-6,TGTGCCAGCAGCTTAACAGCGGGGGGTGGCGAGCAGTACTTC,CASSLTAGGGEQYF
TRBJ1-5,NA,NA,TRBV6-5,TGTGCCAGCAGTTACTCTATGAGGCAGCCCCAGCATTTT,CASSYSMRQPQHF
TRBJ2-3,NA,NA,TRBV4-3,TGCGCCAGCAGCCACACGACAGCCTCTCTTAGCACAGATACGCAGTATTTT,CASSHTTASLSTDTQYF
TRBJ1-5,NA,NA,TRBV20-1,TGCAGTGCTACCTTGACCCAGCATTTT,CSATLTQHF
TRBJ2-7,NA,TRBD1,TRBV28,TGTGCCAGCTCCCCAGGGGGCGGTTCCTACGAGCAGTACTTC,CASSPGGGSYEQYF
TRBJ1-2,NA,NA,TRBV5-1,TGCGCCAGCAGCTTGGAAGGGGGCTACACCTTC,CASSLEGGYTF
TRBJ1-2,NA,TRBD1,TRBV27,TGTGCCAGCAGTTCGGGACAGTTTTATGGCTACACCTTC,CASSSGQFYGYTF
TRBJ2-3,NA,NA,TRBV12-1,TGTGCCAGCAGCTTTGGGGGGACAGATACGCAGTATTTT,CASSFGGTDTQYF
TRBJ1-1,NA,NA,TRBV12-5,TGTGCTAGTGGTTTGGTGAACCTAGATATGAACACTGAAGCTTTCTTT,CASGLVNLDMNTEAFF
TRBJ1-2,NA,TRBD1,TRBV2,TGTGCCAGCAGGGGACAGGGGGCTGGAGGCTACACCTTC,CASRGQGAGGYTF
TRBJ2-3,NA,TRBD2,TRBV7-3,TGTGCCAGCAGCTTAGGATTCGGGGGGACGGGGGATACGCAGTATTTT,CASSLGFGGTGDTQYF
TRBJ1-3,NA,NA,TRBV7-9,TGTGCCAGCAGCTTAGTGGCAGCCGGAAACACCATATATTTT,CASSLVAAGNTIYF
TRBJ1-5,NA,NA,TRBV30,TGTGCCTGGAGTGATCAAGGGGCCTACTTTCAGCCCCAGCATTTT,CAWSDQGAYFQPQHF
TRBJ2-2,NA,TRBD2,TRBV10-3,TGTGCCATCAGCCCGACGACTAGCGGGAGGGCCTCCGGGGAGCTGTTTTTT,CAISPTTSGRASGELFF
TRBJ1-5,NA,NA,TRBV6-2/TRBV6-3,TGTGCCAGCAGTTATAGGGGCTATGGCAATCAGCCCCAGCATTTT,CASSYRGYGNQPQHF